The 15 T cell receptor beta chains reported below all come from one sample, sequenced in a study of cytomegalovirus exposure and HLA in healthy donors. Clones were sequenced by immunoSEQ multiplex PCR, and TCRdb holds only the in-frame ones, with some missing. The table has over 200,000 clones, roughly 91% seen once. The sequenced sample was PBMCs. These receptors originate from a woman aged 25 to 39 in good health and CMV-seronegative.

V is TRBV7-9 and J is TRBJ2-1; no clear D gene. Germline V gives CDR1 SEHNR, CDR2 FQNEAQ (reference sequence). This CDR3 spans 14 amino acids. Trimming took 5 bases from V and 2 from J, leaving 10 bases between them. The CDR3 DNA sequence: TGTGCCAGCAGCCTTGACCAGCCCTACAATGAGCAGTTCTTC. Translating it yields CASSLDQPYNEQFF.

V and J are TRBV7-8 and TRBJ2-2; TRBD2 might be the D (6 bases). The CDR3 length is 16 residues. The germline V gene has CDR1 SGHVS and CDR2 FQNEAQ. Between the trimmed V and J ends, which lost 7 bases and 5 bases, there was a span of 20 bases. The CDR3 coding sequence is TGTGCCAGCAACCCCCGGGACTTCGGATCAACCGGGGAGCTGTTTTTT. It yields the protein CASNPRDFGSTGELFF. Filled out from reference TRBV7-8 and TRBJ2-2, the complete variable domain reads GAGVSQSPRYKVAKRGQDVALRCDPISGHVSLFWYQQALGQGPEFLTYFQNEAQLDKSGLPSDRFFAERPEGSVSTLKIQRTQQEDSAVYLCASNPRDFGSTGELFFGEGSRLTVL.

The genes are TRBV10-3 and TRBJ1-2, with D possibly being TRBD1 (6 bases). The germline gives CDR1 ENHRY, CDR2 SYGVKD. This CDR3 contains 13 residues. V was clipped by 4 bases and J by 5 bases, with 11 bases between them. The CDR3 loop reads CAISAQGRYGYTF. CDR3 nucleotides: TGTGCCATCAGTGCACAGGGAAGGTATGGCTACACCTTC.

The chain couples TRBV27 to TRBJ2-7; D is undetermined. CDR1 and CDR2 from the germline V gene are MNHEY and SMNVEV (reference sequence). The CDR3 loop spans 13 amino acids. V shed 5 bases and J shed 3 bases, with 11 bases lying between them. Here the CDR3 reads CASSPGPGYEQYF. As DNA, the CDR3 is TGTGCCAGCAGTCCGGGCCCAGGCTACGAGCAGTACTTC.

The chain carries TRBV10-3 and TRBJ2-7, with 9 bases fitting TRBD1. The CDR3 spans 11 residues. Looked up from germline, CDR1 is ENHRY and CDR2 is SYGVKD. After removal of 8 bases from V and 10 bases from J, the junction contained 6 bases not matched to a gene. The CDR3 sequence: CAIETGGFQYF. CDR3 DNA: TGTGCCATCGAGACAGGGGGGTTTCAGTACTTC.

This clone was found once. The chain combines TRBV4-3 with TRBJ1-2; D is perhaps TRBD1 (5 bases). The CDR3 totals 15 residues. Deletions cut 3 bases from V and 3 bases from J, with 14 bases between. Germline CDR1 is LGHNA and CDR2 is YSLEER. The DNA for the CDR3 is TGCGCCAGCAGCCACTACCTAGACAGTTACTATGGCTACACCTTC. Translated, it gives CASSHYLDSYYGYTF.

The genes are TRBV14 and TRBJ2-7; 13 bases align to TRBD2. The CDR3 loop spans 17 amino acids. With V trimmed by 0 bases and J by 4 bases, 6 bases remained unmatched. Germline values: CDR1 SGHDN, CDR2 FVKESK. This CDR3 is CASSQDELAGGNYEQYF. The DNA of the CDR3 is TGTGCCAGCAGCCAAGATGAACTAGCGGGAGGGAATTACGAGCAGTACTTC.

The chain links TRBV25-1 to TRBJ2-5; D possibly corresponds to TRBD1 (6 bases). Trimming pared 4 bases from V and 0 bases from J, leaving 9 bases between. Germline V lookup: CDR1 MGHDK, CDR2 SYGVNS. The CDR3 length is 14 residues. The CDR3 coding sequence is TGTGCCAGCAGTGGAGGGACACACCAAGAGACCCAGTACTTC. Translated, it gives CASSGGTHQETQYF.

The chain combines TRBV28 with TRBJ2-7; D call uncertain. Looked up from germline, CDR1 is MDHEN and CDR2 is SYDVKM. Trimming stripped 1 base from V and 0 bases from J, with 10 bases between. The CDR3 is made up of 15 amino acids. The CDR3 is CASSLYPRSSYEQYF. The CDR3 coding sequence is TGTGCCAGCAGTTTATATCCGCGTAGCTCCTACGAGCAGTACTTC.

J is TRBJ2-5 and V is TRBV27; D is unclear. V lost 6 bases and J lost 0, with 8 bases in between. This CDR3 region has 13 residues. In germline, CDR1 is MNHEY, CDR2 SMNVEV (reference sequence). CDR3 residues: CASRHQYQETQYF. For the CDR3, the DNA is TGTGCCAGCAGGCATCAGTACCAAGAGACCCAGTACTTC.

The chain is built from TRBV5-1 and TRBJ2-1; D is ambiguous. Germline CDR1 is SGHRS and CDR2 is YFSETQ. Trimming took off 0 bases at V and 4 bases at J, with 5 bases between the two ends. The CDR3 is 13 amino acids. Here the CDR3 DNA reads TGCGCCAGCAGCTTGGACAAGTACAATGAGCAGTTCTTC. Amino acids: CASSLDKYNEQFF.

The chain joins TRBV11-3 to TRBJ2-1, with D perhaps TRBD1 (5 bases). Germline values: CDR1 SGHNT, CDR2 YENEEA. The V gene lost 3 bases and the J gene lost 9 bases, with 15 bases spanning the gap. This CDR3 comprises 14 residues. This chain's CDR3 is CASSFSGNKGEQFF. CDR3 nucleotides: TGTGCCAGCAGCTTCTCAGGGAATAAGGGTGAGCAGTTCTTC.

This sequence joins TRBV14 and TRBJ2-7; D call uncertain. The germline V and J ends were trimmed by 1 base and 3 bases, with 16 bases remaining between them. The V gene's germline CDR1 is SGHDN and CDR2 FVKESK. This CDR3 is 16 amino acids long. The CDR3 coding sequence is TGTGCCAGCAGCCAAGGGCTCAACCCAACATTCTACGAGCAGTACTTC. Amino acid sequence: CASSQGLNPTFYEQYF.

For this clone: Other DNA sequences in the sample encode the same CDR3. CDR3 DNA: TGCGCCAGCAGCTTGGTGGGGGGAGAGACCCAGTACTTC. It codes for CASSLVGGETQYF. The J gene is TRBJ2-5, the V gene TRBV5-1; weak D call: TRBD2 (6 bases). Trimming shortened V by 0 bases and J by 4 bases, and 7 bases separated the two germline ends. The CDR3 loop spans 13 amino acids. From germline, CDR1 is SGHRS and CDR2 YFSETQ. The full variable domain, in which reference TRBV5-1 and TRBJ2-5 provide the parts outside the CDR3, is KAGVTQTPRYLIKTRGQQVTLSCSPISGHRSVSWYQQTPGQGLQFLFEYFSETQRNKGNFPGRFSGRQFSNSRSEMNVSTLELGDSALYLCASSLVGGETQYFGPGTRLLVL.

This clone was seen a single time. This chain uses TRBV12-2 with TRBJ2-2; TRBD2 is the table's D call, not checked against the DNA. TRBV12-2 constitutes a pseudogene. The CDR3 has 16 residues. CDR3 sequence reads: CASRLGSGTNTGELFF. The CDR3 nucleotides are TGTGCAAGTCGCTTAGGTTCGGGGACGAACACCGGGGAGCTGTTTTTT.